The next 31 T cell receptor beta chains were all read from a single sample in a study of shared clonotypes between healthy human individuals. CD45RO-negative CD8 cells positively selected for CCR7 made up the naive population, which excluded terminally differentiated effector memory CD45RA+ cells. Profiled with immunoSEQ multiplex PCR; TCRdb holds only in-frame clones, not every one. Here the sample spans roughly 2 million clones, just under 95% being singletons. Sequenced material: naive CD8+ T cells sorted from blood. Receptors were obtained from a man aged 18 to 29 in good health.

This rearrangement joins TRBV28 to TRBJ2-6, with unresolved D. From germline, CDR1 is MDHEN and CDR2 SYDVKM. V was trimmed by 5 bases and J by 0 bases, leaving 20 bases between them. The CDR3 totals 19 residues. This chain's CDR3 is CASSPSYSSLSSGANVLTF. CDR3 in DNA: TGTGCCAGCAGTCCATCATACAGCAGTCTCAGCTCTGGGGCCAACGTCCTGACTTTC.

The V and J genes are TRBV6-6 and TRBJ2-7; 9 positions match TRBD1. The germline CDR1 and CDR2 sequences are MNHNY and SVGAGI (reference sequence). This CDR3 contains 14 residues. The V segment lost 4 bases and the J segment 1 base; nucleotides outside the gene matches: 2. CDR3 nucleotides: TGTGCCAGCAGTTTCGGGACAGGGTCCTACGAGCAGTACTTC. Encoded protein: CASSFGTGSYEQYF.

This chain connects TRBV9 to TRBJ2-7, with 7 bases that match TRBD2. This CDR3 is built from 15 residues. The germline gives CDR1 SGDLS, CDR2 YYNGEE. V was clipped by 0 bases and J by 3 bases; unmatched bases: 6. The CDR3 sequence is CASSVAGGDYYEQYF. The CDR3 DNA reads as TGTGCCAGCAGCGTAGCTGGAGGGGACTACTACGAGCAGTACTTC.

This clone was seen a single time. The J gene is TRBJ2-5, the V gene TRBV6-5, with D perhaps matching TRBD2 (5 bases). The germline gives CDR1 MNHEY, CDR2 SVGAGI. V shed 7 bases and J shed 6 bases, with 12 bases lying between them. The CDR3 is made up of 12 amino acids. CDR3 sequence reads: CASTDSGQTQYF. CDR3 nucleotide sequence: TGTGCCAGCACGGACTCGGGTCAGACCCAGTACTTC.

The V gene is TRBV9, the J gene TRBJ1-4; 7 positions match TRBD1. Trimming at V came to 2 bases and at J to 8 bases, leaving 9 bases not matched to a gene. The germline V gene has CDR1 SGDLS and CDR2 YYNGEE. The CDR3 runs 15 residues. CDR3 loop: CASSVAGTAGEKLFF. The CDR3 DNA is TGTGCCAGCAGCGTTGCCGGGACAGCAGGGGAAAAACTGTTTTTT.

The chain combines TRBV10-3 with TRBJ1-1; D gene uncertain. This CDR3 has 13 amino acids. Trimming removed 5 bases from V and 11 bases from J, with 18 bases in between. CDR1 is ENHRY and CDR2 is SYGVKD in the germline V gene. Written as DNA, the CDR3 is TGTGCCATCAGTCACAGCGACTCCGAGAGGGCTTTCTTT. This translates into CAISHSDSERAFF.

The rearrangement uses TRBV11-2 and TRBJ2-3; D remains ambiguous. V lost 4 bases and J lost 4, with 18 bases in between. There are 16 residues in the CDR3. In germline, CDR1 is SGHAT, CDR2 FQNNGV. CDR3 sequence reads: CASSSPMTHSSDTQYF. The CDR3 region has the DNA TGTGCCAGCAGCTCCCCTATGACACATTCTTCAGATACGCAGTATTTT.

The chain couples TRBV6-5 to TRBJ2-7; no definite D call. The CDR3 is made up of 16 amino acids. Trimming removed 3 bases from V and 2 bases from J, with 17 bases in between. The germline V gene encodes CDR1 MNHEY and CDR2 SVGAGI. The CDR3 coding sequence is TGTGCCAGCAGTTATTCTGGCCTAACCCTTCCCTACGAGCAGTACTTC. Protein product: CASSYSGLTLPYEQYF.

The CDR3 DNA reads TGCAGCGTGGAACCGGGACAGGGGAATGGCTACACCTTC. The encoded protein is CSVEPGQGNGYTF. The chain has TRBV29-1 and TRBJ1-2; TRBD1 matches at 10 bases. The CDR3 covers 13 residues. Trimming took 6 bases from V and 6 from J; bases not matched to a gene: 7. Germline V lookup: CDR1 SQVTM, CDR2 ANQGSEA.

In nucleotides, the CDR3 is TGTGCCAGCAGCCATAGACAGGGCCAAAACATTCAGTACTTC. Translating it yields CASSHRQGQNIQYF. V gene TRBV14 combines with J gene TRBJ2-4, with 7 bases lining up with TRBD1. Germline V gene lookup returns CDR1 SGHDN and CDR2 FVKESK. The CDR3 totals 14 residues. Losses at the gene ends were 3 bases for V and 5 bases for J; bases not matched to a gene: 4. Supplemented by reference TRBV14 and TRBJ2-4, the full variable domain reads EAGVTQFPSHSVIEKGQTVTLRCDPISGHDNLYWYRRVMGKEIKFLLHFVKESKQDESGMPNNRFLAERTGGTYSTLKVQPAELEDSGVYFCASSHRQGQNIQYFGAGTRLSVL.

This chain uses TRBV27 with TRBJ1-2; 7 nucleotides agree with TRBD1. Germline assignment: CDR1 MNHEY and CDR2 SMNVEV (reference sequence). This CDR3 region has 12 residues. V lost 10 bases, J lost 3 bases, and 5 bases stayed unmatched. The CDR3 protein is CATRGIDYGYTF. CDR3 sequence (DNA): TGTGCCACCAGGGGGATCGACTATGGCTACACCTTC.

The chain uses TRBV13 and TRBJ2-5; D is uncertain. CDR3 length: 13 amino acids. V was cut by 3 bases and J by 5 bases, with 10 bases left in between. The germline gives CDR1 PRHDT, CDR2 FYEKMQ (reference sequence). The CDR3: CASSFSGLETQYF. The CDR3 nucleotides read TGTGCCAGCAGCTTCTCTGGGCTGGAGACCCAGTACTTC.

For the CDR3, the DNA is TGTGCCAGCAGTGAGCATCCCGAGAGCTCCTACGAGCAGTACTTC. Encoded protein: CASSEHPESSYEQYF. This chain uses TRBV6-1 with TRBJ2-7; D gene uncertain. V lost 3 bases, J lost 0 bases, and 12 bases lay in between. Germline CDR1 MNHNS, CDR2 SASEGT. The CDR3 contains 15 residues.

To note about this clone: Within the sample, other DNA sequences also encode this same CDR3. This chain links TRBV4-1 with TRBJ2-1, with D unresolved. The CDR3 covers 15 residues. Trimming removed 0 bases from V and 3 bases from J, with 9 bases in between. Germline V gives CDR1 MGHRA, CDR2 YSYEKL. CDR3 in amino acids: CASSQEGGSYNEQFF. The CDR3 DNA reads TGCGCCAGCAGCCAAGAGGGCGGAAGCTACAATGAGCAGTTCTTC.

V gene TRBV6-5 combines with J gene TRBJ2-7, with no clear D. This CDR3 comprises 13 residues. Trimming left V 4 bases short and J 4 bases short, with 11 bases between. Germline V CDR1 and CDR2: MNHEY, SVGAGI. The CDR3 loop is CASSSGIAYEQYF. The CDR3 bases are TGTGCCAGCAGTTCGGGTATCGCATACGAGCAGTACTTC.

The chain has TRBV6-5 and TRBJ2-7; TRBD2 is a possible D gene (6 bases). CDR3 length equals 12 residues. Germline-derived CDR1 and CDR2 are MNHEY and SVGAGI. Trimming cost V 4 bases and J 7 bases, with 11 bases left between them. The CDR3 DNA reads TGTGCCAGCAGTTTCTCGGGGGAAGAGCAGTACTTC. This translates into CASSFSGEEQYF.

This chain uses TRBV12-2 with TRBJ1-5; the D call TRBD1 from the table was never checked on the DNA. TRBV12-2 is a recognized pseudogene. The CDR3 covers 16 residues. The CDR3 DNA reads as TGTGCAAGTCGCCCCAATCCGACAGTTCCCGATCAGCCCCAGCATTTT. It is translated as CASRPNPTVPDQPQHF.

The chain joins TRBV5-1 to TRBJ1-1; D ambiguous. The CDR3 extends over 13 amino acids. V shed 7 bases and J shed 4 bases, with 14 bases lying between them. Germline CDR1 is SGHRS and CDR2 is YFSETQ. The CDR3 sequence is CASASAPITEAFF. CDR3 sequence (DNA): TGCGCCAGCGCGTCTGCCCCCATCACTGAAGCTTTCTTT.

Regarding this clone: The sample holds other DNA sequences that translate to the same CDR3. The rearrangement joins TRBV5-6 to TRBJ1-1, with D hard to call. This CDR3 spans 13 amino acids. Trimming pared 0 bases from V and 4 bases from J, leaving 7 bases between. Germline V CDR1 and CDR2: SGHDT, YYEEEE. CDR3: CASSLGGITEAFF. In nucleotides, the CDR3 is TGTGCCAGCAGCTTGGGGGGTATCACTGAAGCTTTCTTT. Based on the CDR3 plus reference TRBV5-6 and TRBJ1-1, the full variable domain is DAGVTQSPTHLIKTRGQQVTLRCSPKSGHDTVSWYQQALGQGPQFIFQYYEEEERQRGNFPDRFSGHQFPNYSSELNVNALLLGDSALYLCASSLGGITEAFFGQGTRLTVV.

The CDR3 bases are TGTGCCAGCAGTCCCGGGACAAACTACAATGAGCAGTTCTTC. Translated, it gives CASSPGTNYNEQFF. This chain connects TRBV28 to TRBJ2-1, with a possible D match to TRBD1 (6 bases). CDR3 size: 14 residues. Trimming shortened V by 5 bases and J by 3 bases, and 11 bases separated the two germline ends. Germline V gene data show CDR1 as MDHEN and CDR2 as SYDVKM.

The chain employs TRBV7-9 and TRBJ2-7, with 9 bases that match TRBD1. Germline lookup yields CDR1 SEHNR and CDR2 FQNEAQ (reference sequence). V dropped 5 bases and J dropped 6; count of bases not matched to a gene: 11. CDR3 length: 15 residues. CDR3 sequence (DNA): TGTGCCAGCAGCGACGGGGGACAGGGATATACCGAGCAGTACTTC. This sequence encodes CASSDGGQGYTEQYF.

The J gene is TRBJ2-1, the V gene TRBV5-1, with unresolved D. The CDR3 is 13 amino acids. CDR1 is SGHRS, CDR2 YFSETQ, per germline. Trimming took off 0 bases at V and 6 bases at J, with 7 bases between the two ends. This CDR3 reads CASSLASSNEQFF. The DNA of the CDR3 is TGCGCCAGCAGCTTGGCGTCTAGCAATGAGCAGTTCTTC.

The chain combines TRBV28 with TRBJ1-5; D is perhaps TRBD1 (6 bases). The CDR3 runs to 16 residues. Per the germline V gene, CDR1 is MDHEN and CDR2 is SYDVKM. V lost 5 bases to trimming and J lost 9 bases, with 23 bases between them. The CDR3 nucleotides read TGTGCCAGCAGTGACCCGGACCGGGGGCCTATAGGGCCCCAGCATTTT. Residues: CASSDPDRGPIGPQHF.

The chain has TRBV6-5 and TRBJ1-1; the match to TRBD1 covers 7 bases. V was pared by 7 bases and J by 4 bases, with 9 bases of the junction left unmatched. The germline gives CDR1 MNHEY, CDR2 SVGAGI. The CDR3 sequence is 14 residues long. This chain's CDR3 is CASKTGQMPTEAFF. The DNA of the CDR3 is TGTGCCAGCAAGACGGGACAGATGCCCACTGAAGCTTTCTTT.

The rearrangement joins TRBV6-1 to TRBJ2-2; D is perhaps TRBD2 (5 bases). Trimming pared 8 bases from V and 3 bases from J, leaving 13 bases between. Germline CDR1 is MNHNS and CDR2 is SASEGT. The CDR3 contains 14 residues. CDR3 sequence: CASQDGLYTGELFF. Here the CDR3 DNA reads TGTGCCAGCCAAGATGGACTGTACACCGGGGAGCTGTTTTTT.

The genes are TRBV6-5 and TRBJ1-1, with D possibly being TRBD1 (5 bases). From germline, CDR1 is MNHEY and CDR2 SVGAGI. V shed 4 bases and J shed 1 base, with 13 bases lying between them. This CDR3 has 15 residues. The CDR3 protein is CASSSPGTQNTEAFF. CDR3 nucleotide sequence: TGTGCCAGCAGTTCCCCGGGGACCCAGAACACTGAAGCTTTCTTT.

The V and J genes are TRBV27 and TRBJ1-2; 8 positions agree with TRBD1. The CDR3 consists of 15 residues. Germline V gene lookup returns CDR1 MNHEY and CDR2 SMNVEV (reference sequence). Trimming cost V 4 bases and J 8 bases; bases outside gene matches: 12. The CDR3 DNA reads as TGTGCCAGCAGTTCCTCGACAGGGGCCGTGGGGGGCTACACCTTC. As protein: CASSSSTGAVGGYTF.

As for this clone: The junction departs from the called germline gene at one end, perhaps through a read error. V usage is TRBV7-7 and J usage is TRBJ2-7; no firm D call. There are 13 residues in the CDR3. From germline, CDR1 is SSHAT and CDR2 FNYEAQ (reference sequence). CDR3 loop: CASSPLSSYEQYF. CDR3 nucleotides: TGTGCTAGCAGCCCGCTAAGCTCCTACGAGCAGTACTTC.

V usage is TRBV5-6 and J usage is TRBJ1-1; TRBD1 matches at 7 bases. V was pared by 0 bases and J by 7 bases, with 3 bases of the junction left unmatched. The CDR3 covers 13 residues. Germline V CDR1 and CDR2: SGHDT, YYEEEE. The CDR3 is CASSLGDSLEAFF. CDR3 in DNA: TGTGCCAGCAGCTTGGGGGACAGTCTTGAAGCTTTCTTT. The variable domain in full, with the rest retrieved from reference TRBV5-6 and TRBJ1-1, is DAGVTQSPTHLIKTRGQQVTLRCSPKSGHDTVSWYQQALGQGPQFIFQYYEEEERQRGNFPDRFSGHQFPNYSSELNVNALLLGDSALYLCASSLGDSLEAFFGQGTRLTVV.

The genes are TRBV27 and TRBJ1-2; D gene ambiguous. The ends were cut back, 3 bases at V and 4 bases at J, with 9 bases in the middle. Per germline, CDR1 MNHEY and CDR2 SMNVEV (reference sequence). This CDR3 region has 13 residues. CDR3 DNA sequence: TGTGCCAGCAGTTTCGGGATCCGCTATGGCTACACCTTC. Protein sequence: CASSFGIRYGYTF.

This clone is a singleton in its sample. CDR3 sequence reads: CSVQGGLAGHNEQFF. DNA for the CDR3: TGCAGCGTTCAAGGGGGACTAGCGGGACACAATGAGCAGTTCTTC. This sequence joins TRBV29-1 and TRBJ2-1, with 13 bases identical to TRBD2. Germline V gene data show CDR1 as SQVTM and CDR2 as ANQGSEA. Trimming cost V 5 bases and J 5 bases; bases outside gene matches: 6. The CDR3 sequence is 15 residues long.